The rows below give T cell receptor beta chains drawn from one sample of a study of Graves' ophthalmopathy and Graves' hyperthyroidism. TCRdb re-analysed the multiplex PCR reads in MiXCR, keeping a single row per CDR3 protein. The sample includes under 250,000 distinct CDR3 sequences, around 30% of them seen just once. Sequencing was carried out using peripheral blood. Receptors originate from a man in his forties or fifties with Graves' ophthalmopathy. The CDR3 runs from the conserved cysteine through the conserved F or W. The D gene is left open where the match is weak. Clone sizes are given selectively: once, few, many, or a class where the clone is expanded.

j_call: TRBJ1-1
clone_size: many
d_call: TRBD1
v_call: TRBV11-3
cdr3_nt: TGTGCCAGCAGCCCCCCAGGGGGGGCAGCTTTCTTT
cdr3_aa: CASSPPGGAAFF

j_call: TRBJ1-1
clone_size: NA
d_call: TRBD1
v_call: TRBV6-2/TRBV6-3
cdr3_nt: TGTGCCAGCAGCGCAGGGGGGAAAGAAGCTTTCTTT
cdr3_aa: CASSAGGKEAFF

j_call: TRBJ1-3
clone_size: NA
d_call: NA
v_call: TRBV7-2
cdr3_nt: TGTGCCAGCAGCCCACCCCCGCTTGGAAACACCATATATTTT
cdr3_aa: CASSPPPLGNTIYF

j_call: TRBJ1-2
clone_size: NA
d_call: NA
v_call: TRBV6-1
cdr3_nt: TGTGCCAGCAGTGCCTCCGGAGTTGGCTACACCTTC
cdr3_aa: CASSASGVGYTF

j_call: TRBJ1-2
clone_size: NA
d_call: NA
v_call: TRBV12-3/TRBV12-4
cdr3_nt: TGTGCCAGCAGTGCGGAAACAGGACGGGGGAGAGGCTACACCTTC
cdr3_aa: CASSAETGRGRGYTF

j_call: TRBJ1-2
clone_size: many
d_call: TRBD1
v_call: TRBV6-1
cdr3_nt: TGTGCCAGCAGTGCTATTGGACAGGACACCTTC
cdr3_aa: CASSAIGQDTF

j_call: TRBJ2-2
clone_size: NA
d_call: TRBD2
v_call: TRBV27
cdr3_nt: TGTGCCAGCAGTTTCGGGACTAGCCCCGGGGAGCTGTTTTTT
cdr3_aa: CASSFGTSPGELFF

j_call: TRBJ1-1
clone_size: few
d_call: TRBD1
v_call: TRBV6-5
cdr3_nt: TGTGCCAGCAGTTACTCACAGGGGGCAGGGGACACTGAAGCTTTCTTT
cdr3_aa: CASSYSQGAGDTEAFF

j_call: TRBJ1-1
clone_size: many
d_call: NA
v_call: TRBV25-1
cdr3_nt: TGTGCCAGCAGTTCGGCGTACACTGAAGCTTTCTTT
cdr3_aa: CASSSAYTEAFF

j_call: TRBJ1-3
clone_size: few
d_call: NA
v_call: TRBV7-2
cdr3_nt: TGTGCCAGCAGCCCGGCCTCCCAGGGAAACACCATATATTTT
cdr3_aa: CASSPASQGNTIYF

j_call: TRBJ2-5
clone_size: many
d_call: NA
v_call: TRBV18
cdr3_nt: TGTGCCAGCTCACCACCAGGGCAGTCGGAGACCCAGTACTTC
cdr3_aa: CASSPPGQSETQYF

j_call: TRBJ1-6
clone_size: NA
d_call: TRBD1
v_call: TRBV12-3/TRBV12-4
cdr3_nt: TGTGCCAGCAGTTTTACCGGGACAGGGCTACCTAAACCACCCCTCCACTTT
cdr3_aa: CASSFTGTGLPKPPLHF

j_call: TRBJ2-7
clone_size: many
d_call: NA
v_call: TRBV13
cdr3_nt: TGTGCCAGCAGCTTAGTAGGGGAGGCCTACGAGCAGTACTTC
cdr3_aa: CASSLVGEAYEQYF

j_call: TRBJ2-7
clone_size: many
d_call: NA
v_call: TRBV7-2
cdr3_nt: TGTGCCAGCAAAGAGGGCATCCACGAGCAGTACTTC
cdr3_aa: CASKEGIHEQYF

j_call: TRBJ2-7
clone_size: many
d_call: NA
v_call: TRBV20-1
cdr3_nt: TGCAGTGCTAGAGGACTTCCCTACGAGCAGTACTTC
cdr3_aa: CSARGLPYEQYF

j_call: TRBJ1-5
clone_size: NA
d_call: NA
v_call: TRBV6-4
cdr3_nt: TGTGCCAGCAGCGCGGGGGTTGGGCCCCAGCATTTT
cdr3_aa: CASSAGVGPQHF

j_call: TRBJ1-2
clone_size: NA
d_call: NA
v_call: TRBV2
cdr3_nt: TGTGCCAGCAAGGGGCTAACAGGTCTATTTGGCTACACCTTC
cdr3_aa: CASKGLTGLFGYTF

j_call: TRBJ1-1
clone_size: many
d_call: TRBD1
v_call: TRBV12-3/TRBV12-4
cdr3_nt: TGTGCCACGGGACAGGGGGCCGCGAACACTGAAGCTTTCTTT
cdr3_aa: CATGQGAANTEAFF

j_call: TRBJ2-2
clone_size: NA
d_call: TRBD2
v_call: TRBV12-3/TRBV12-4
cdr3_nt: TGTGCCAGCAGTCCCCCGGGACTAGTCGGTGGCGGGGAGCTGTTTTTT
cdr3_aa: CASSPPGLVGGGELFF

j_call: TRBJ2-7
clone_size: many
d_call: TRBD1
v_call: TRBV19
cdr3_nt: TGTGCCAGTAATATGGGACAGGCGGACGAGCAGTACTTC
cdr3_aa: CASNMGQADEQYF